A single T cell receptor beta chain is shown here with its context. Its antigen is unknown. The data derive from a study of neoadjuvant anti-PD-1 for oral cavity cancer. Regarding the study as a whole: Expansion of preexisting intratumoral clones was suggested to aid response. Pretreatment Treg/Th17 ratio correlated inversely with post-treatment tumor clonality. Only a few patients per response group were TCR-analyzed; validation needed.

The time point is: after neoadjuvant nivolumab, at surgical resection. Survey sequencing of tumors mostly used around 5 ug DNA, two replicates. TCRdb's copy holds only in-frame clones and misses some; the assay was immunoSEQ multiplex PCR. The sample includes around 5,800 clones, around three fifths of them seen just once. V lost 1 base to trimming and J lost 1 base, with 8 bases between them. This CDR3 comprises 15 residues. Germline V CDR1 and CDR2: SEHNR, FQNEAQ (reference sequence). This sequence originates from a person between 35 and 79 years old with oral cavity squamous cell carcinoma. The chain joins TRBV7-9 to TRBJ2-1; D tentatively fits TRBD1 or TRBD2 (5 bases each). This specimen consisted of tumor tissue, obtained after nivolumab (anti-PD-1) treatment. The CDR3, as DNA: TGTGCCAGCAGCTTAGTGGGGGTTTCCTACAATGAGCAGTTCTTC. It codes for CASSLVGVSYNEQFF.